The clone carrying this T cell receptor beta chain appeared a few times. What it recognizes is unknown. Expressed TCRB transcripts were sequenced, since all the RNA that had been isolated was reverse transcribed. Sequencing was performed with immunoSEQ multiplex PCR; in TCRdb, only in-frame clones are kept and a portion is missing. The table records hundreds of thousands of clones, more than 13% of them present only once. The entry originates in a study of beta chain features in type 1 diabetes. Whole-study results and caveats: The study notes PCR might favor shorter templates equally in patients and controls. There was a moderate but significant shortening of TCRB CDR3s in all four CD4+ subsets of Type 1 diabetes patients.

The sequenced sample consisted of naive CD4+ T cells from blood. The sequence was obtained from a man between 18 and 35 years old with type 1 diabetes.

This chain's CDR3 is CASSSSDAGANVLTF. Written as DNA, the CDR3 is TGTGCCAGCAGCTCTAGCGATGCTGGGGCCAACGTCCTGACTTTC. This sequence joins TRBV11-3 and TRBJ2-6; possibly TRBD2 for D (6 bases). The germline gives CDR1 SGHNT, CDR2 YENEEA. V lost 4 bases and J 2 bases, leaving 9 bases between the germline ends. This CDR3 has 15 residues.